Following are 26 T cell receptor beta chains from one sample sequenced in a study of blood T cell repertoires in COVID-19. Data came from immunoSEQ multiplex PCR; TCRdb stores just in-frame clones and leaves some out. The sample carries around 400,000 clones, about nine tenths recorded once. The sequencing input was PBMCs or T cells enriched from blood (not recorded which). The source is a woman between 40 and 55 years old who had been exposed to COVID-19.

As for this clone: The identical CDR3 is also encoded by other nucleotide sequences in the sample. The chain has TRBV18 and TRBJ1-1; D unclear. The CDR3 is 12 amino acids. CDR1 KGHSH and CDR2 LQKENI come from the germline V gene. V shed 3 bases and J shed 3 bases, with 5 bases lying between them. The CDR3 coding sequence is TGTGCCAGCTCACCCTTCGACACTGAAGCTTTCTTT. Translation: CASSPFDTEAFF.

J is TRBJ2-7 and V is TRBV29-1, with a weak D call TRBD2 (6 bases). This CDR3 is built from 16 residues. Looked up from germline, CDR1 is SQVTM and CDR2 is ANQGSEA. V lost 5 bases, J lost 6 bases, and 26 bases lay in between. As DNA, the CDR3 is TGCAGCGTTAAAACGGGAGCAGATCCGAGAGGGAGCGAGCAGTACTTC. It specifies CSVKTGADPRGSEQYF.

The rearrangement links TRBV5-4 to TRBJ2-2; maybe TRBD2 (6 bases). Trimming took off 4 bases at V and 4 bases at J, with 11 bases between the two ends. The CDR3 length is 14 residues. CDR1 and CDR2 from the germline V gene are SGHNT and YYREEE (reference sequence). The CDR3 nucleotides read TGTGCCAGCAGCACGGGGGTCGGCACCGGGGAGCTGTTTTTT. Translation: CASSTGVGTGELFF.

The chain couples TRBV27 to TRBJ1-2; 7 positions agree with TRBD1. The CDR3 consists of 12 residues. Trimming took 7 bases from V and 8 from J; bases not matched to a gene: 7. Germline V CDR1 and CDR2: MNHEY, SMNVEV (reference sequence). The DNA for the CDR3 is TGTGCCAGCAAGCTCCTCAGGGGGGGCTACACCTTC. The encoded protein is CASKLLRGGYTF.

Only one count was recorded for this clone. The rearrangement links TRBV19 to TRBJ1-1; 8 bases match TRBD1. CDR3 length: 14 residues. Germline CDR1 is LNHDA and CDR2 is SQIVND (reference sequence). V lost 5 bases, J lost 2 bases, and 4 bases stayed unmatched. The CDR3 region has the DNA TGTGCCAGTAGTTACAGGGGGTACAACACTGAAGCTTTCTTT. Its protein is CASSYRGYNTEAFF.

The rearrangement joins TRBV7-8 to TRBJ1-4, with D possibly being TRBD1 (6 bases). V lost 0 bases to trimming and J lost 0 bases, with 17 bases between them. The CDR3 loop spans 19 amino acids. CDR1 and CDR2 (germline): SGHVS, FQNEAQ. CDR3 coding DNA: TGTGCCAGCAGCTTAGCGGGGGGGCGACCTGGGGCAACTAATGAAAAACTGTTTTTT. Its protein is CASSLAGGRPGATNEKLFF.

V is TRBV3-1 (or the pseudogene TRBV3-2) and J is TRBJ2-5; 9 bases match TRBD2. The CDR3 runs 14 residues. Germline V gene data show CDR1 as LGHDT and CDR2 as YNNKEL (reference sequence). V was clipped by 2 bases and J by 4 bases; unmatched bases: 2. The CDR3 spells CASSQRRGGETQYF. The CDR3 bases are TGTGCCAGCAGCCAACGGCGGGGGGGAGAGACCCAGTACTTC.

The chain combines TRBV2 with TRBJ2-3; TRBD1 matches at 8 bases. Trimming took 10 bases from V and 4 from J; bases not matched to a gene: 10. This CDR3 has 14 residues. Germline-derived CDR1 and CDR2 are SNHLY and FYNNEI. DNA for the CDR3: TGTGCCACCCAGACAGGGGAAAGGCCAGATACGCAGTATTTT. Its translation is CATQTGERPDTQYF.

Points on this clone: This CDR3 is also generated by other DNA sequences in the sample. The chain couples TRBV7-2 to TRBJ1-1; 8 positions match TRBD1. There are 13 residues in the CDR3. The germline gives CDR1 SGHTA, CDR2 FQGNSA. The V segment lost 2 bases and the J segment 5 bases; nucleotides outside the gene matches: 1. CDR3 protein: CASSLNRGTEAFF. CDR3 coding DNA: TGTGCCAGCAGCTTAAACAGGGGGACTGAAGCTTTCTTT.

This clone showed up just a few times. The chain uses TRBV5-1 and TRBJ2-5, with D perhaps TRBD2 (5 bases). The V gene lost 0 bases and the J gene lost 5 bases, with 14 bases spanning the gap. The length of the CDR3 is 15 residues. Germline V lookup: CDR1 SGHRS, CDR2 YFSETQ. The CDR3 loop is CASSLAPGSGETQYF. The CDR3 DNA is TGCGCCAGCAGCTTGGCCCCGGGGTCGGGGGAGACCCAGTACTTC.

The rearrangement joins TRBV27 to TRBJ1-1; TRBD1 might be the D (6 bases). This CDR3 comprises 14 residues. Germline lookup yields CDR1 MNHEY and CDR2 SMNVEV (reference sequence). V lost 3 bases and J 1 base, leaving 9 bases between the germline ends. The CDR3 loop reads CASSFQGPNTEAFF. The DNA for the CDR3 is TGTGCCAGCAGTTTTCAGGGGCCGAACACTGAAGCTTTCTTT.

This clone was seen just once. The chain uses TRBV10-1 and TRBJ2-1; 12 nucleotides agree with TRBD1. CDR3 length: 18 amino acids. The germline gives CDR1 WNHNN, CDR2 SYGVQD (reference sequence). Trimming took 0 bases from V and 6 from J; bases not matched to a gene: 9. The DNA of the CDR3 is TGCGCCAGCAGTGAGTCGGGACAGGGGGCAAAGGTCCTCAATGAGCAGTTCTTC. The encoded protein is CASSESGQGAKVLNEQFF.

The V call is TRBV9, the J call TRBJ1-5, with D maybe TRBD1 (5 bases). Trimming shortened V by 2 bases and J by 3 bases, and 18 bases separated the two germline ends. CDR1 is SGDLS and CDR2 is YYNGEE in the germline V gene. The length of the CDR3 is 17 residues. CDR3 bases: TGTGCCAGCAGCGTGCCCCCTCCGGGGGGTAACAATCAGCCCCAGCATTTT. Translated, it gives CASSVPPPGGNNQPQHF.

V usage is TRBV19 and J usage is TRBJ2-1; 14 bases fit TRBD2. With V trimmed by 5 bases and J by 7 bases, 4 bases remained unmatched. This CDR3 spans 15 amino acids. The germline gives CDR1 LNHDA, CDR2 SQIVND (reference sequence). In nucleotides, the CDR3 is TGTGCCAGTAGTCTCTGGACTAGCGGGAGGAATGAGCAGTTCTTC. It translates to CASSLWTSGRNEQFF.

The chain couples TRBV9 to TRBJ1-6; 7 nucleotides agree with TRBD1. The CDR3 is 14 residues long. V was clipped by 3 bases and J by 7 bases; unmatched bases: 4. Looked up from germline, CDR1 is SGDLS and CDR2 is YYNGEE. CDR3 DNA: TGTGCCAGCAGCGACCAGGGGGGCAATTCACCCCTCCACTTT. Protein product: CASSDQGGNSPLHF.

CDR3: CASSPLGGSGNTIYF. The CDR3, as DNA: TGTGCCAGCAGCCCCCTCGGTGGCTCTGGAAACACCATATATTTT. The chain couples TRBV9 to TRBJ1-3, with D hard to call. CDR1 SGDLS and CDR2 YYNGEE come from the germline V gene. With 4 bases removed from V and 0 bases from J, the gap between germline ends came to 11 bases. The CDR3 length is 15 residues.

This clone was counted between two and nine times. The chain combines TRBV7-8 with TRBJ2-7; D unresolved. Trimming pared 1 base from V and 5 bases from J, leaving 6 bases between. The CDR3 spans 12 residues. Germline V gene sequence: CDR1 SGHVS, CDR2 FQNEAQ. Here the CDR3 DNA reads TGTGCCAGCAGCTTAGATTCGGACGAGCAGTACTTC. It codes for CASSLDSDEQYF.

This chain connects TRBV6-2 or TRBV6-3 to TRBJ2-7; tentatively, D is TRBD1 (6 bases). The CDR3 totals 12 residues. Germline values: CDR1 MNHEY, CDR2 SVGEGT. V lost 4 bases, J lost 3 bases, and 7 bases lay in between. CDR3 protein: CASSSDSYEQYF. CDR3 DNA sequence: TGTGCCAGCAGTTCGGACAGCTACGAGCAGTACTTC.

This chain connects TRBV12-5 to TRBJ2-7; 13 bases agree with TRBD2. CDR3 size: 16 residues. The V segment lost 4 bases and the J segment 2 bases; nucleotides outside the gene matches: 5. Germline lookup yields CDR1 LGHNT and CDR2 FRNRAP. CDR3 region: CASGSWGLAGPYEQYF. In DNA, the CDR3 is TGTGCTAGTGGTTCTTGGGGACTAGCGGGACCCTACGAGCAGTACTTC.

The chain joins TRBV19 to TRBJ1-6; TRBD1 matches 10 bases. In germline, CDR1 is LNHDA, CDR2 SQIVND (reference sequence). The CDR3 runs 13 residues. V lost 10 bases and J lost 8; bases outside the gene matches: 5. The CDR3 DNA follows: TGTGCCACCAAGGGACAGGGGTATTCACCCCTCCACTTT. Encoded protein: CATKGQGYSPLHF. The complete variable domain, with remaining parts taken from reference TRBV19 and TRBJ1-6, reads DGGITQSPKYLFRKEGQNVTLSCEQNLNHDAMYWYRQDPGQGLRLIYYSQIVNDFQKGDIAEGYSVSREKKESFPLTVTSAQKNPTAFYLCATKGQGYSPLHFGNGTRLTVT.

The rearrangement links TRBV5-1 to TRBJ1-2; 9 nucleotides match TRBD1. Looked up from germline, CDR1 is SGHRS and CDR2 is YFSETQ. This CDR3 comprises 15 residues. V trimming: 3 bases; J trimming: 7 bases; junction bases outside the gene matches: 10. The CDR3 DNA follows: TGCGCCAGCAGCTCGTCCCCGGGACAGGGTTCTGGCTACACCTTC. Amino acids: CASSSSPGQGSGYTF.

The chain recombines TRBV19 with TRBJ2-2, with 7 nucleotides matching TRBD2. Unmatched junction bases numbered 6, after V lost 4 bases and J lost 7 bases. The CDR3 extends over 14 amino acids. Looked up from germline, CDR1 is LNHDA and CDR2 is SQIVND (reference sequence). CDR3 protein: CASSKTSLGGELFF. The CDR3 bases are TGTGCCAGTAGTAAGACTAGCCTGGGCGGGGAGCTGTTTTTT.

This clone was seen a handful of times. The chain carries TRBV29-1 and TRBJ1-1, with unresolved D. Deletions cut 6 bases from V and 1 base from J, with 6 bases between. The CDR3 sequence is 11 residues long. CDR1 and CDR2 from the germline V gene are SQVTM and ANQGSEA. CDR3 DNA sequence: TGCAGCGTAGAGGAGAACACTGAAGCTTTCTTT. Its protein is CSVEENTEAFF.

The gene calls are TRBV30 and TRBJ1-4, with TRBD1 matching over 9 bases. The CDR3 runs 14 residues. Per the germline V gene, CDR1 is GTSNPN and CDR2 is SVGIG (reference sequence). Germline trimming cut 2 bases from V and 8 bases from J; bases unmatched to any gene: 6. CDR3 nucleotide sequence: TGTGCCTGGAGTTTGGGACAGGGTTACGAAAAACTGTTTTTT. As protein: CAWSLGQGYEKLFF. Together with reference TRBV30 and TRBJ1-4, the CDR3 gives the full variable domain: SQTIHQWPATLVQPVGSPLSLECTVEGTSNPNLYWYRQAAGRGLQLLFYSVGIGQISSEVPQNLSASRPQDRQFILSSKKLLLSDSGFYLCAWSLGQGYEKLFFGSGTQLSVL.

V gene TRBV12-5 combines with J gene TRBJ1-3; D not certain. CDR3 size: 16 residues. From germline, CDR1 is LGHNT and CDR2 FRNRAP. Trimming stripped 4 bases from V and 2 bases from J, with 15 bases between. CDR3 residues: CASGSVVTSTGNTIYF. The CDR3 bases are TGTGCTAGTGGTTCCGTGGTCACTTCTACTGGAAACACCATATATTTT.

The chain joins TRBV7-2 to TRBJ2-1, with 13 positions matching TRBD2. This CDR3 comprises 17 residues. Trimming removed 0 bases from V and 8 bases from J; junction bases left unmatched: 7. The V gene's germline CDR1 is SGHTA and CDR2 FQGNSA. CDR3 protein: CASSLARLAGGPDEQFF. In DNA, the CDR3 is TGTGCCAGCAGCTTAGCCCGACTAGCGGGAGGTCCGGATGAGCAGTTCTTC. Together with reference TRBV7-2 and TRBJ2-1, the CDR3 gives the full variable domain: GAGVSQSPSNKVTEKGKDVELRCDPISGHTALYWYRQSLGQGLEFLIYFQGNSAPDKSGLPSDRFSAERTGGSVSTLTIQRTQQEDSAVYLCASSLARLAGGPDEQFFGPGTRLTVL.